A selection of T cell receptor beta chains follows, all from one sample in a study of cytomegalovirus exposure and HLA in healthy donors. Repertoires were generated with immunoSEQ multiplex PCR, while TCRdb's copy carries only in-frame clones and drops some. The sample holds roughly 200,000 clones, about 9% seen once. The sequenced sample consisted of PBMCs. The receptors stem from a woman aged 30 to 39 in good health and CMV-seropositive. The CDR3 runs from the conserved cysteine through the conserved F or W. D genes are given only for firm matches. Only some rows state a clone size, as once, few, many or a class for expanded clones.

clone size	V gene	D gene	J gene	CDR3 DNA	CDR3 protein
few	TRBV7-9	-	TRBJ2-4	TGTGCCAGCAGCTTAGCGGGACACCCGAAAAACATTCAGTACTTC	CASSLAGHPKNIQYF
-	TRBV6-5	-	TRBJ2-7	TGTGCCAGCAGTTACTCCGGTGCCTACGAGCAGTACTTC	CASSYSGAYEQYF
-	TRBV5-4	TRBD2	TRBJ2-7	TGTGCCAGCAGCTTGGCCACTAGCGGGACCCTCGAGCAGTACTTC	CASSLATSGTLEQYF
few	TRBV2	TRBD1	TRBJ2-1	TGTGCCAGCAGTAGCGACAGGGGAGGTGGGAATGAGCAGTTCTTC	CASSSDRGGGNEQFF
few	TRBV2	TRBD1	TRBJ2-3	TGTGCCAGCAGAAGGACAGGGGTCGGTCCAGATACGCAGTATTTT	CASRRTGVGPDTQYF
-	TRBV29-1	-	TRBJ2-5	TGCAGCGTTGAGGATACAGGGCTTGCGGAGACCCAGTACTTC	CSVEDTGLAETQYF
-	TRBV2	TRBD1	TRBJ2-2	TGTGCCAGCAAATCCGACTACAGGGGCGGCGGGGAGCTGTTTTTT	CASKSDYRGGGELFF
few	TRBV5-1	TRBD2	TRBJ2-7	TGCGCCAGCAGCTTTATCGGCGGGACGGGACTAGCGGACTACGAGCAGTACTTC	CASSFIGGTGLADYEQYF
-	TRBV2	-	TRBJ2-7	TGTGCCAGTGAGAGGGACGAGCAGTACTTC	CASERDEQYF
many	TRBV2	-	TRBJ2-1	TGTGCCAGCACTCGGTCCTACAATGAGCAGTTCTTC	CASTRSYNEQFF
few	TRBV10-3	TRBD2	TRBJ2-3	TGTGCCATCAGTGAGGCTAGCGGGAGAGCAGATACGCAGTATTTT	CAISEASGRADTQYF
-	TRBV29-1	-	TRBJ1-5	TGCAGCGTTGCGATAGAAGGGGTTTCTCAGCCCCAGCATTTT	CSVAIEGVSQPQHF
few	TRBV7-3	-	TRBJ2-1	TGTGCCAGCAGCTTAACGGGGGGCTCCTACAATGAGCAGTTCTTC	CASSLTGGSYNEQFF
-	TRBV5-4	-	TRBJ2-1	TGTGCCAGCAGCTTGCCACGGAAGGGAGGGGGCTACAATGAGCAGTTCTTC	CASSLPRKGGGYNEQFF
few	TRBV5-1	-	TRBJ2-5	TGCGCCAGCAGCTTGAGGACAACCGAAAGGGGGGAGACCCAGTACTTC	CASSLRTTERGETQYF
-	TRBV7-3	-	TRBJ2-1	TGTGCCAGCAGCTCCAGTGGGGGACAAGGGATCGAGCAGTTCTTC	CASSSSGGQGIEQFF
once	TRBV30	-	TRBJ1-1	TGTGCCTGGAGTGTTGTACACGGAGTGAACACTGAAGCTTTATTT	CAWSVVHGVNTEALF
-	TRBV2	TRBD2	TRBJ2-4	TGTGCCAGCAACCCGACTAGCGGGAGATCGGGGGACATTCAGTACTTC	CASNPTSGRSGDIQYF
few	TRBV4-1	-	TRBJ1-4	TGCGCCAGCAGCCAAGAACCTGGGGGCGCGAATGAAAAACTGTTTTTT	CASSQEPGGANEKLFF
-	TRBV5-4	-	TRBJ2-7	TGTGCCAGCAGCCGGCGGTTCTCCTACGAGCAGTACTTC	CASSRRFSYEQYF
few	TRBV5-4	TRBD1	TRBJ1-2	TGTGCCAGCAGCCATGACAGGGGGCAGGTCGGTGGCTACACCTTC	CASSHDRGQVGGYTF
few	TRBV19	-	TRBJ1-1	TGTGCCACCCGCTGGGGGCAGGGGATGGCTGAAGCTTTCTTT	CATRWGQGMAEAFF
few	TRBV18	TRBD1	TRBJ2-3	TGTGCCAGCTCACGACAGGGGTTACATTCTAGCACAGATACGCAGTATTTT	CASSRQGLHSSTDTQYF
few	TRBV5-1	-	TRBJ2-3	TGCGCCAGCAGCTTGTGGGGGGGCTCAGATACGCAGTATTTT	CASSLWGGSDTQYF
-	TRBV18	TRBD1	TRBJ1-5	TGTGCCAGCTCACCGGAGGGGGCGGGTAGCAATCAGCCCCAGCATTTT	CASSPEGAGSNQPQHF
few	TRBV5-8	TRBD2	TRBJ2-7	TGTGCCAGCAGCTTGGAGGTCACTAGCGGATACGAGCAGTACTTC	CASSLEVTSGYEQYF
-	TRBV30	TRBD1	TRBJ2-3	TGTGCCTGGAGTGGGGGAGGGGCGGGACAGGGGCTAGATACGCAGTATTTT	CAWSGGGAGQGLDTQYF
-	TRBV5-8	-	TRBJ2-7	TGTGCCAGCAGCTTGCTACACGAGCAGTACTTC	CASSLLHEQYF
-	TRBV9	TRBD2	TRBJ2-5	TGTGCCAGCAGCGTAGAGGGAGGGGAGGAGACCCAGTACTTC	CASSVEGGEETQYF
-	TRBV5-1	-	TRBJ1-2	TGCGCCAGCAGCTTGGAAGGGGAGGTTGGCTACACCTTC	CASSLEGEVGYTF
once	TRBV18	TRBD1	TRBJ1-1	TGTGCCAGCTTATTCACAGGGGACACTGAAGCTTTCTTT	CASLFTGDTEAFF
-	TRBV2	-	TRBJ1-2	TGTGCCAGCAGTGATTCGACAGCCCTCTGGGGCTACACCTTC	CASSDSTALWGYTF
few	TRBV30	TRBD1	TRBJ2-3	TGTGCCTGGGGACAGGGGAGAGATACGCAGTATTTT	CAWGQGRDTQYF
-	TRBV2	TRBD2	TRBJ2-4	TGTGCCAGCAGTCCCGGGACTAGCGGGAGAGGCATTCAGTACTTC	CASSPGTSGRGIQYF
few	TRBV6-6	TRBD2	TRBJ2-3	TGTGCCAGCAGTTACTCGACGGGGGGGGCCACAGATACGCAGTATTTT	CASSYSTGGATDTQYF
-	TRBV11-2	TRBD2	TRBJ2-2	TGTGCCAGCAGCTTAGAATGGATTAGCGGGACAGGGGAGCTGTTTTTT	CASSLEWISGTGELFF
few	TRBV6-1	-	TRBJ1-1	TGTGCCAGCAGTGCAACAGGGCCGAACACTGAAGCTTTCTTT	CASSATGPNTEAFF
-	TRBV5-6	-	TRBJ1-2	TGTGCCAGCAGCTTGGAGTTCGGTGAGGGGGAATATGGCTACACCTTC	CASSLEFGEGEYGYTF
few	TRBV6-1	-	TRBJ2-3	TGTGTCAGCAGTGAAGCGGCCAGCACAGATACGCAGTATTTT	CVSSEAASTDTQYF
few	TRBV2	-	TRBJ1-2	TGTGCCAGCAGTGAAGCGCTTCATAAGAGGGATGGCTACACCTTC	CASSEALHKRDGYTF
many	TRBV27	-	TRBJ2-7	TGTGCCAGCAGTTCACAGGGCCCAGGGACCTACGAGCAGTACTTC	CASSSQGPGTYEQYF
-	TRBV9	-	TRBJ2-4	TGTGCCAGCAGCGTAGGGGGAGAAGCATACATTCAGTACTTC	CASSVGGEAYIQYF
-	TRBV30	TRBD1	TRBJ1-3	TGTGCCTGGGGACAGGGGGCGGGAAACACCATATATTTT	CAWGQGAGNTIYF
-	TRBV15	-	TRBJ2-5	TGTGCCACCACCGCGTTTGGGGGCGAAGAGACCCAGTACTTC	CATTAFGGEETQYF
-	TRBV11-3	TRBD1	TRBJ1-1	TGTGCCAGCAGCTCATCTCTCAGGGGGACTGAAGCTTTCTTT	CASSSSLRGTEAFF
-	TRBV5-1	-	TRBJ2-7	TGCGCCAGCAGCTCAGGGCGGCGCGAGCAGTACTTC	CASSSGRREQYF
-	TRBV29-1	-	TRBJ2-7	TGCAGCGCCCAGGGGTATCAAGAGCAGTACTTC	CSAQGYQEQYF
-	TRBV9	TRBD2	TRBJ2-5	TGTGCCAGCAGCGTAGAAACTAGCGTGGAGACCCAGTACTTC	CASSVETSVETQYF
once	TRBV7-9	-	TRBJ1-6	TGTGCCAGCAGCTTAGGGACGGGGTTCTATAATTCACCCCTCCACTTT	CASSLGTGFYNSPLHF
few	TRBV11-2	TRBD2	TRBJ2-7	TGTGCCAGCAGCTTAGTCGACGGACTAGCTACCTTC	CASSLVDGLATF
-	TRBV6-6	TRBD1	TRBJ1-1	TGTGCCAGCACCCTACAGGGGACCGTCACTGAAGCTTTCTTT	CASTLQGTVTEAFF
few	TRBV18	TRBD1	TRBJ2-7	TGTGCCAGCTCATACCGGACAGGGGGGGTTATCGAGCAGTACTTC	CASSYRTGGVIEQYF
-	TRBV6-1	TRBD1	TRBJ1-1	TGTGCCAGCAGTGAGAGGGTTCAGGGGGCATCTCGGCTGAACACTGAAGCTTTCTTT	CASSERVQGASRLNTEAFF
-	TRBV7-9	-	TRBJ1-2	TGTGCCAGCAGCTTGACAGAGAACTATGGCTACACCTTC	CASSLTENYGYTF